These 32 T cell receptor beta chains originate from one sample sequenced in a study of T cells in Graves' hyperthyroidism and ophthalmopathy. RNA transcripts served as the template for amplifying TCR beta CDR3 regions. RT-PCR in the first round (using the HTBI primer set) targeted the TCR CDR3. TCRdb re-derived calls from the multiplex PCR reads in MiXCR, one entry per CDR3 protein. The data show about 590,000 distinct CDR3 sequences, 14% seen once. Sequencing used blood. The receptors derive from a woman between 18 and 29 years old with Graves' ophthalmopathy.

The table lists this clonotype with a few counts. This chain links TRBV6-1 with TRBJ2-5; D may be TRBD1 (6 bases). In germline, CDR1 is MNHNS, CDR2 SASEGT. The CDR3 is made up of 14 amino acids. Trimming left V 4 bases short and J 9 bases short, with 18 bases between. The CDR3 DNA reads TGTGCCAGCAGTGCCCGGACAGCCCCGAAAGCCCAGTACTTC. This sequence encodes CASSARTAPKAQYF.

The table lists this clonotype with many counts. The chain uses TRBV18 and TRBJ2-4, with D perhaps matching TRBD1 (6 bases). The germline CDR1 and CDR2 sequences are KGHSH and LQKENI. The CDR3 contains 13 residues. Trimming cost V 2 bases and J 8 bases, with 10 bases left between them. This CDR3 is CASSPNRVDIQYF. In DNA form, the CDR3 reads TGTGCCAGCTCACCAAACAGGGTAGACATTCAGTACTTC.

The genes are TRBV6-2 or TRBV6-3 and TRBJ2-1, with TRBD2 matching over 16 bases. Germline-derived CDR1 and CDR2 are MNHEY and SVGEGT. The CDR3 is 19 residues long. V lost 1 base, J lost 4 bases, and 7 bases stayed unmatched. CDR3 loop: CASSYLGLAGGQGYNEQFF. The CDR3 DNA reads as TGTGCCAGCAGTTACTTGGGACTAGCGGGAGGGCAGGGGTACAATGAGCAGTTCTTC.

The table lists this clonotype with many counts. The gene calls are TRBV12-3 or TRBV12-4 and TRBJ1-1; D uncertain. This CDR3 is 14 amino acids long. With 8 bases removed from V and 1 base from J, the gap between germline ends came to 14 bases. The CDR3 DNA reads TGTGCCAGCGGACCGATTAACCAGAACACTGAAGCTTTCTTT. Amino acids: CASGPINQNTEAFF.

The gene calls are TRBV4-2 and TRBJ2-7; TRBD2 agrees at 7 bases. This CDR3 has 15 residues. Germline trimming cut 1 base from V and 4 bases from J; bases unmatched to any gene: 7. Per the germline V gene, CDR1 is LGHNA and CDR2 is YNFKEQ. CDR3: CASSQVGLAAYEQYF. Here the CDR3 DNA reads TGTGCCAGCAGCCAAGTAGGCCTAGCGGCATACGAGCAGTACTTC.

This clonotype was seen ten or more times. J is TRBJ2-1 and V is TRBV12-3 or TRBV12-4; D ambiguous. This CDR3 contains 15 residues. Between the trimmed V and J ends, which lost 7 bases and 1 base, there was a span of 14 bases. CDR3 residues: CASTARSGSYNEQFF. In DNA, the CDR3 is TGTGCCAGCACCGCTCGAAGTGGGTCCTACAATGAGCAGTTCTTC.

This sequence joins TRBV7-3 and TRBJ2-7, with 8 bases that match TRBD1. V lost 5 bases, J lost 5 bases, and 5 bases stayed unmatched. This CDR3 comprises 13 residues. CDR1 and CDR2 from the germline V gene are SGHTA and FQGTGA. The CDR3 DNA follows: TGTGCCAGCAGCAAACAGGGGGGTGACGAGCAGTACTTC. This encodes CASSKQGGDEQYF.

The chain recombines TRBV28 with TRBJ1-6; 9 bases map to TRBD1. Per the germline V gene, CDR1 is MDHEN and CDR2 is SYDVKM. J gave up 13 bases and V 6 bases, and 16 bases lay outside the gene matches. The CDR3 sequence is 16 residues long. Here the CDR3 reads CASSQPGTGWYLPLHF. In DNA form, the CDR3 reads TGTGCCAGCAGCCAACCCGGGACAGGGTGGTATTTGCCCCTCCACTTT.

This clonotype was picked up many times. The chain carries TRBV7-9 and TRBJ2-1; 8 bases agree with TRBD2. This CDR3 has 14 amino acids. Germline CDR1 is SEHNR and CDR2 is FQNEAQ (reference sequence). V lost 7 bases to trimming and J lost 4 bases; unmatched junction nucleotides: 6. Written as DNA, the CDR3 is TGTGCCAGCAATTCCCAGCGGGAGTACAATGAGCAGTTCTTC. Its translation is CASNSQREYNEQFF.

This chain connects TRBV29-1 to TRBJ2-7; tentative D call: TRBD1 (5 bases). CDR1 is SQVTM and CDR2 is ANQGSEA in the germline V gene. Trimming left V 3 bases short and J 0 bases short, with 9 bases between. The CDR3 runs 13 residues. Written as DNA, the CDR3 is TGCAGCGTTGATATCCAGGGCTCCTACGAGCAGTACTTC. Translated, it gives CSVDIQGSYEQYF.

This clonotype was seen repeatedly, ten times or more. This chain connects TRBV5-4 to TRBJ2-2; TRBD2 agrees at 11 bases. Losses at the gene ends were 4 bases for V and 4 bases for J; bases not matched to a gene: 3. The CDR3 loop spans 15 amino acids. Germline V gene lookup returns CDR1 SGHNT and CDR2 YYREEE (reference sequence). CDR3 in DNA: TGTGCCAGCAGCCCGGGACTAGCGGTCACCGGGGAGCTGTTTTTT. It yields the protein CASSPGLAVTGELFF.

This clonotype appeared a few times. V is TRBV30 and J is TRBJ2-7, with D uncertain. Germline V gene sequence: CDR1 GTSNPN, CDR2 SVGIG (reference sequence). Trimming left V 2 bases short and J 3 bases short, with 8 bases between. The CDR3 runs to 12 residues. The CDR3: CAWSYSRYEQYF. The CDR3 region has the DNA TGTGCCTGGAGTTATTCTCGCTACGAGCAGTACTTC.

This clonotype was seen at least ten times. The V call is TRBV6-5, the J call TRBJ2-5; D unresolved. The CDR3 loop spans 13 amino acids. V was shortened by 2 bases and J by 5 bases, with 9 bases between the two germline ends. CDR1 is MNHEY, CDR2 SVGAGI, per germline. The CDR3 DNA reads as TGTGCCAGCAGTTACACGTATGGGGAGACCCAGTACTTC. Translating it yields CASSYTYGETQYF.

This clonotype came up many times. The V and J genes are TRBV6-2 or TRBV6-3 and TRBJ2-7, with 7 bases that match TRBD1. Trimming took 7 bases from V and 3 from J; bases not matched to a gene: 6. The CDR3 loop spans 13 amino acids. Looked up from germline, CDR1 is MNHEY and CDR2 is SVGEGT. This CDR3 is CASIGTEIYEQYF. Written as DNA, the CDR3 is TGTGCCAGCATCGGGACAGAGATCTACGAGCAGTACTTC.

This clonotype was picked up many times. This chain links TRBV20-1 with TRBJ1-2; 10 bases fit TRBD1. This CDR3 spans 14 amino acids. Trimming at V came to 3 bases and at J to 0 bases, leaving 1 base not matched to a gene. The germline V gene encodes CDR1 DFQATT and CDR2 SNEGSKA (reference sequence). The CDR3 spells CSARGTGANYGYTF. DNA for the CDR3: TGCAGTGCTAGGGGGACAGGGGCTAACTATGGCTACACCTTC.

The chain couples TRBV19 to TRBJ2-3; 8 positions agree with TRBD2. The V gene end was trimmed by 4 bases and the J gene end by 6 bases; junction bases not matched to a gene: 6. Per germline, CDR1 LNHDA and CDR2 SQIVND (reference sequence). CDR3 size: 14 residues. The CDR3, as DNA: TGTGCCAGTAGTAAGGGACTAGGCGTCGATACGCAGTATTTT. Its translation: CASSKGLGVDTQYF. The full variable domain, with the rest looked up from reference TRBV19 and TRBJ2-3, is DGGITQSPKYLFRKEGQNVTLSCEQNLNHDAMYWYRQDPGQGLRLIYYSQIVNDFQKGDIAEGYSVSREKKESFPLTVTSAQKNPTAFYLCASSKGLGVDTQYFGPGTRLTVL.

The V and J genes are TRBV6-1 and TRBJ2-5; TRBD1 might be the D (7 bases). Trimming removed 6 bases from V and 5 bases from J, with 25 bases in between. Germline V CDR1 and CDR2: MNHNS, SASEGT. CDR3 size: 17 residues. This CDR3 reads CASREGRRQGFQETQYF. In DNA, the CDR3 is TGTGCCAGCAGGGAGGGCAGGAGACAGGGATTCCAGGAGACCCAGTACTTC.

This clonotype was seen at least ten times. This chain joins TRBV20-1 and TRBJ2-3, with D hard to call. The CDR3 sequence is 14 residues long. V was clipped by 1 base and J by 5 bases, with 13 bases between them. Germline-derived CDR1 and CDR2 are DFQATT and SNEGSKA (reference sequence). In nucleotides, the CDR3 is TGCAGTGCTAGAGGTCAGATCGCCAGAGATACGCAGTATTTT. This codes for CSARGQIARDTQYF.

This clonotype has more than one count but fewer than ten. V and J are TRBV19 and TRBJ2-7, with D maybe TRBD1 (6 bases). CDR1 is LNHDA, CDR2 SQIVND, per germline (reference sequence). The V gene lost 4 bases and the J gene lost 0 bases, with 13 bases spanning the gap. The CDR3 totals 15 residues. CDR3 in amino acids: CASSSPGHSSYEQYF. CDR3 in DNA: TGTGCCAGTAGTAGCCCGGGACACAGCTCCTACGAGCAGTACTTC.

In this sample, this clonotype turned up many times. The rearrangement links TRBV11-2 to TRBJ2-7, with TRBD2 identical over 9 bases. J lost 1 base, V lost 5 bases, and 12 bases had no gene match. Germline-derived CDR1 and CDR2 are SGHAT and FQNNGV. This CDR3 has 17 amino acids. The CDR3 DNA follows: TGTGCCAGCAGCCCTCTAGCGGGGTCGCGAAGATCCTACGAGCAGTACTTC. It is translated as CASSPLAGSRRSYEQYF.

The chain uses TRBV7-9 and TRBJ2-1; maybe TRBD2 (6 bases). V lost 9 bases and J lost 6, with 15 bases in between. The CDR3 is 13 residues long. Germline CDR1 is SEHNR and CDR2 is FQNEAQ (reference sequence). The CDR3 sequence: CARGTVFGNEQFF. CDR3 bases: TGTGCCAGGGGGACTGTTTTTGGCAATGAGCAGTTCTTC.

This clonotype was counted at least ten times. The rearrangement joins TRBV6-5 to TRBJ2-7, with 11 bases identical to TRBD1. This CDR3 comprises 15 residues. CDR1 MNHEY and CDR2 SVGAGI come from the germline V gene. The V and J ends lost 2 bases and 6 bases, in that order; junction bases with no gene match: 6. CDR3 DNA sequence: TGTGCCAGCAGTTACAGGACAGGGGGCGTCTCCGAGCAGTACTTC. Translated: CASSYRTGGVSEQYF.

In this sample, this clonotype turned up many times. The CDR3 nucleotides read TGCGCCAGCAGCCAAGGGGTGAAGGACAAAGCTTTCTTT. Translated: CASSQGVKDKAFF. The V gene is TRBV4-1, the J gene TRBJ1-1; D may be TRBD1 (5 bases). The ends were cut back, 1 base at V and 9 bases at J, with 12 bases in the middle. The CDR3 extends over 13 amino acids. Germline CDR1 is MGHRA and CDR2 is YSYEKL.

The chain has TRBV7-9 and TRBJ2-7; D may be TRBD2 (6 bases). The CDR3 runs 18 residues. Trimming stripped 4 bases from V and 0 bases from J, with 22 bases between. Germline V gene lookup returns CDR1 SEHNR and CDR2 FQNEAQ (reference sequence). CDR3 DNA: TGTGCCAGCAGCTGGCGGGGCCAACGCTCCAGGAGCTCCTACGAGCAGTACTTC. Its translation is CASSWRGQRSRSSYEQYF.

The table lists this clonotype with many counts. The V and J genes are TRBV5-1 and TRBJ2-7, with TRBD1 matching 8 bases. This CDR3 region has 14 residues. The ends lost 4 bases at V and 0 bases at J; junction bases unmatched: 3. Germline CDR1 reads SGHRS; CDR2 reads YFSETQ. The DNA of the CDR3 is TGCGCCAGCAGCCAGGACAGGGCCTCCTACGAGCAGTACTTC. Encoded protein: CASSQDRASYEQYF.

The table lists this clonotype with many counts. This chain links TRBV12-3 or TRBV12-4 with TRBJ2-1; 9 bases are shared with TRBD2. The CDR3 extends over 14 amino acids. The J segment lost 6 bases and the V segment lost 3 bases, leaving 3 bases of the junction unmatched. This CDR3 is CASSFGGRANEQFF. The CDR3 DNA sequence: TGTGCCAGCAGTTTCGGCGGGAGGGCCAATGAGCAGTTCTTC.

Regarding this clonotype: At one boundary the junction diverges from the germline segment, which might be a read error. This sequence joins TRBV6-5 and TRBJ1-2; D gene ambiguous. CDR1 MNHEY and CDR2 SVGAGI come from the germline V gene. The CDR3 is 11 amino acids. CDR3: CASRTRNGYAF. CDR3 nucleotide sequence: TGTGCCAGCAGGACTCGAAACGGCTACGCCTTC.

The V gene is TRBV7-9, the J gene TRBJ2-1, with 8 bases lining up with TRBD2. Looked up from germline, CDR1 is SEHNR and CDR2 is FQNEAQ (reference sequence). V was clipped by 1 base and J by 8 bases; unmatched bases: 7. The CDR3 is made up of 15 amino acids. CDR3 in DNA: TGTGCCAGCAGCTTAGTTCTAGCGGGCCGGCATGAGCAGTTCTTC. As protein: CASSLVLAGRHEQFF.

Only a few counts were recorded for this clonotype. The chain recombines TRBV27 with TRBJ2-3, with D possibly TRBD2 on 5 matching bases. CDR1 is MNHEY and CDR2 is SMNVEV in the germline V gene (reference sequence). V shed 7 bases and J shed 0 bases, with 14 bases lying between them. This CDR3 is built from 15 residues. The CDR3 bases are TGTGCCAGCACCGCCAGCGGCGAAAGCACAGATACGCAGTATTTT. Translated: CASTASGESTDTQYF.

This clonotype was detected many times. This rearrangement joins TRBV6-1 to TRBJ2-1; 13 nucleotides line up with TRBD2. Losses at the gene ends were 3 bases for V and 2 bases for J; bases not matched to a gene: 4. The germline V gene encodes CDR1 MNHNS and CDR2 SASEGT. This CDR3 comprises 17 residues. Here the CDR3 reads CASSDITSGRAYNEQFF. CDR3 in DNA: TGTGCCAGCAGTGATATCACTAGCGGGAGGGCCTACAATGAGCAGTTCTTC.

In this sample, this clonotype turned up many times. The chain is built from TRBV29-1 and TRBJ2-7, with 16 bases identical to TRBD2. Germline loops: CDR1 SQVTM, CDR2 ANQGSEA. This CDR3 spans 17 amino acids. Germline trimming cut 2 bases from V and 2 bases from J; bases unmatched to any gene: 6. Here the CDR3 DNA reads TGCAGCGTTGAATCCGGGACTAGCGGGAGGGTCCCCTACGAGCAGTACTTC. As protein: CSVESGTSGRVPYEQYF.

To note about this clonotype: Without the conserved terminal phenylalanine or tryptophan, this CDR3 likely stems from a read error. This chain's CDR3 is CSASWLDLNTEAFL. The CDR3 DNA reads as TGCAGTGCTTCCTGGTTGGATCTGAACACTGAAGCTTTCCTT. The chain combines TRBV20-1 with TRBJ1-1; no clear D gene. The germline V gene encodes CDR1 DFQATT and CDR2 SNEGSKA (reference sequence). Trimming stripped 5 bases from V and 0 bases from J, with 13 bases between. This CDR3 has 14 amino acids.